This TCR beta chain was sequenced during a study of blood T cells in healthy people across ages. Study observations and caveats: Diversity estimates from one million T cells were considered underestimates.

Regarding this clonotype: Its antigen is not identified.

Next came a second PCR, run for about 7 to 12 cycles, which used a sample-barcoded 5' primer along with a J-beta primer mix. Every single cDNA molecule received a tag from a template-switch adaptor with 12 random nucleotides. TCRdb recomputed calls from the 5' RACE reads with MiXCR, one row per CDR3 protein. This table has about 720,000 distinct CDR3 sequences, 22% appearing once. Trimming removed 8 bases from V and 7 bases from J, with 11 bases in between. CDR3 length: 11 residues. The rearrangement links TRBV12-3 or TRBV12-4 to TRBJ1-1; D is unresolved. This receptor was obtained from a man between 65 and 85 years old in good health. Input material: blood. CDR3 protein: CASGPLNEAFF. The CDR3 region has the DNA TGTGCCAGCGGGCCTCTTAATGAAGCTTTCTTT.